This T cell receptor beta chain was profiled in a study of blood T cell repertoires in COVID-19. Study at large: Sites in the United States, Italy and Spain provided acute and convalescent COVID-19 samples. The analysed material was cDNA or gDNA that came from T cells, B-cell-depleted T cells, or PBMCs.

The CDR3 extends over 17 amino acids. Germline V gives CDR1 LNHDA, CDR2 SQIVND (reference sequence). Trimming removed 10 bases from V and 0 bases from J, with 19 bases in between. Authors' analysis steps: By means of reference gene primer amplification, nucleated cell counts were estimated. Using immunoSEQ multiplex PCR, the repertoire was profiled, and TCRdb retains in-frame clones only, with some absent. V and J calls and clone size are as listed in that table; D and trimming were resolved from the DNA. Among tens of thousands of clones listed, about 88% were seen once. Sequencing input: peripheral blood. The origin of this receptor is a human donor in a cohort sampled during active COVID-19. The J gene is TRBJ2-6, the V gene TRBV19; D not resolved. The CDR3 protein is CATMTGSLTSGANVLTF. CDR3 DNA sequence: TGTGCCACCATGACCGGGTCCCTCACCTCTGGGGCCAACGTCCTGACTTTC.